The clone carrying this T cell receptor (beta chain) was seen a handful of times. The antigen remains undetermined. At one boundary the junction diverges from the germline segment, which might be a read error. This specimen comes from a study of T-cell memory formation after mild COVID-19. TCRdb called the 5' RACE reads again in MiXCR, with one record for every CDR3 protein. This table holds about 540,000 distinct CDR3 sequences, around 21% found once. Study-level results: Contracting clones from day 15 to 85 had balanced CD4/CD8; later expanders favoured CD4+.

The CDR3 has 15 amino acids. Germline lookup yields CDR1 SGHRS and CDR2 YFSETQ. The receptor was isolated from an adult woman who had mild COVID-19 (a few samples of this study predate the infection). Cell type and time point are not known. Sequencing used PBMCs or a T cell subset sorted from them (not recorded which). This chain uses TRBV5-1 with TRBJ1-6, with D tentatively TRBD1 (5 bases). CDR3 DNA: TGCGCCAGCAGCTTGGTTGGGACGGATAATTCCCCCCTCCACTTT. This gives the protein CASSLVGTDNSPLHF.